This T cell receptor beta chain is drawn from a study of blood T cell repertoires in COVID-19. On the study more broadly: Both acute and convalescent COVID-19 samples were obtained from the United States, Italy and Spain. In each case, the material was cDNA or gDNA derived from T cells, B-cell-depleted T cells, or PBMCs.

Authors' methods: Scientists estimated how many nucleated cells there were by amplifying reference gene primers. Data came from immunoSEQ multiplex PCR; TCRdb stores just in-frame clones and leaves some out. V, J and clone size are those of that table, while D and trimming were read from the DNA. The sample lists roughly 190,000 clones; around 81% were seen once. Trimming stripped 2 bases from V and 10 bases from J, with 17 bases between. The CDR3 spans 14 residues. The germline V gene has CDR1 LGHDT and CDR2 YNNKEL (reference sequence). The genes are TRBV3-1 (or the pseudogene TRBV3-2) and TRBJ1-1, with D uncertain. The sequence was collected from a human donor with acute or convalescent COVID-19. The donor label of this sample is uncertain. Sequencing was done on a sample of peripheral blood. CDR3 amino acids: CASSQRLDIPLAFF. DNA of the CDR3: TGTGCCAGCAGCCAACGCTTAGACATCCCGCTAGCTTTCTTT.